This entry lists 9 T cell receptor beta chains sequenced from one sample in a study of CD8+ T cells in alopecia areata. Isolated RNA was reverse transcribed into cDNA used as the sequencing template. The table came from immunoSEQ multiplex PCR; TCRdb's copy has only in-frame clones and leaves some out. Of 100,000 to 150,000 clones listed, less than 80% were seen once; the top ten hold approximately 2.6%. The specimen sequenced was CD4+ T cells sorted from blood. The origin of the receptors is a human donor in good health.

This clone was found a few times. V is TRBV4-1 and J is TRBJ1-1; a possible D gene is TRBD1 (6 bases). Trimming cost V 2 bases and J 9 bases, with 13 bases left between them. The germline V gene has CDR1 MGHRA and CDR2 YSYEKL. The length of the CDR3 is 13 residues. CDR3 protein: CASSQIGQRKAFF. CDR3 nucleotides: TGCGCCAGCAGCCAAATAGGACAGCGGAAAGCTTTCTTT.

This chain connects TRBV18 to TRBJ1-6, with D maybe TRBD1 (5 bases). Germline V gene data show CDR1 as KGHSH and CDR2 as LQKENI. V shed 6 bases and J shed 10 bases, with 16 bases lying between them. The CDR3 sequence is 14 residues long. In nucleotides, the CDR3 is TGTGCCAGCTCTGTTGACAGAAAAGGCTCACCCCTCCACTTT. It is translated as CASSVDRKGSPLHF.

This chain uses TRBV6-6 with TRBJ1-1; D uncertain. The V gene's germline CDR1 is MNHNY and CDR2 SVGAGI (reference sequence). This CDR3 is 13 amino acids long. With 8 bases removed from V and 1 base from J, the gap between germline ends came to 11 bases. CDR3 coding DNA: TGTGCCAGCGGACCTGAAGGGAACACTGAAGCTTTCTTT. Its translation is CASGPEGNTEAFF.

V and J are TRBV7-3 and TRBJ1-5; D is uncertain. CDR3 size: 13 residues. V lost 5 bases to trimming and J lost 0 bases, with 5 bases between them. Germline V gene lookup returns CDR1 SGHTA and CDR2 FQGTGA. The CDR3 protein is CASSPHSNQPQHF. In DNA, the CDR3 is TGTGCCAGCAGCCCGCATAGCAATCAGCCCCAGCATTTT.

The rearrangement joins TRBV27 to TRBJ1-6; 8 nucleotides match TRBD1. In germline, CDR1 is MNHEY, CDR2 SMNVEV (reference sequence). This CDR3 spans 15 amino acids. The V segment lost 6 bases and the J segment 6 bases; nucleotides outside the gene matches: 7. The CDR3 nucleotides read TGTGCCAGCAGACCACTCGACAGGGGTAATTCACCCCTCCACTTT. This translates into CASRPLDRGNSPLHF.

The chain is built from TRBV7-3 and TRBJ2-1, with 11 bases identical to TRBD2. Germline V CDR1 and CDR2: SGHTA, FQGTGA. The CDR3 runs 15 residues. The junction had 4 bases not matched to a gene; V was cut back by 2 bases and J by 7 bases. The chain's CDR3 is CASSLVLAGGNEQFF. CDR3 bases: TGTGCCAGCAGCTTAGTGCTAGCGGGGGGTAATGAGCAGTTCTTC.

The CDR3 nucleotides are TGTGCCAGCAGTGATCCCCAAGGGACAGACTATGGCTACACCTTC. As protein: CASSDPQGTDYGYTF. The rearrangement uses TRBV25-1 and TRBJ1-2; 7 bases are shared with TRBD1. This CDR3 comprises 15 residues. CDR1 MGHDK and CDR2 SYGVNS come from the germline V gene. With 3 bases clipped from V and 3 bases from J, the junction kept 7 bases outside the gene matches.

CDR3 region: CASNSKGGDTQYF. The CDR3 DNA reads as TGTGCCAGCAACTCGAAGGGCGGAGATACGCAGTATTTT. The chain joins TRBV6-1 to TRBJ2-3; D remains ambiguous. Germline V gene data show CDR1 as MNHNS and CDR2 as SASEGT. This CDR3 comprises 13 residues. V dropped 7 bases and J dropped 5 bases, with 13 bases sitting between them.

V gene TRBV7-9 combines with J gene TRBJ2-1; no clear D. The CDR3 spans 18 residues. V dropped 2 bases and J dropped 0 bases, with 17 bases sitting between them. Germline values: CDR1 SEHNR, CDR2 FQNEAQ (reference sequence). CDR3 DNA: TGTGCCAGCAGCTTATCCCTGGGTTTATGGGGCTCCTACAATGAGCAGTTCTTC. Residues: CASSLSLGLWGSYNEQFF.